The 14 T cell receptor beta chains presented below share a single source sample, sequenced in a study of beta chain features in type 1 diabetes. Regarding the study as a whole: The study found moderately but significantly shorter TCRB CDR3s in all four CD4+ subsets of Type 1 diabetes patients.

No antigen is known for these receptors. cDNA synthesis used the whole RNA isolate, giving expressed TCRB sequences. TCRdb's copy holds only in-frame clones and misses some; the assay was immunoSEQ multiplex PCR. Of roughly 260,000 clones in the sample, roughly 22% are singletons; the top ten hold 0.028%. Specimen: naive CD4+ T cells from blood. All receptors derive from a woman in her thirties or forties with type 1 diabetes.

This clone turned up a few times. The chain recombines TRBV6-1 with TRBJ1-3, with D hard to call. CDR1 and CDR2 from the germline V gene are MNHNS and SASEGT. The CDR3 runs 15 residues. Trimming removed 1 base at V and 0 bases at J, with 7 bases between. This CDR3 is CASSEVMSSGNTIYF. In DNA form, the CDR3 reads TGTGCCAGCAGTGAAGTCATGTCCTCTGGAAACACCATATATTTT.

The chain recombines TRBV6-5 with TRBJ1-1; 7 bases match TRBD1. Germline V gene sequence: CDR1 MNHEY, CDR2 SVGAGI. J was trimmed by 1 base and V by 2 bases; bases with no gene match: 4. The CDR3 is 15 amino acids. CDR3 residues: CASSYRGQRNTEAFF. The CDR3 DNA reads TGTGCCAGCAGTTACCGGGGACAGAGGAACACTGAAGCTTTCTTT.

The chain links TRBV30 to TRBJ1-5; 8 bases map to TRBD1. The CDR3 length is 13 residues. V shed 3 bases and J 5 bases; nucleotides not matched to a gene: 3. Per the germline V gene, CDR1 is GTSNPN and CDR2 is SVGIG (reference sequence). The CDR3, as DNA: TGTGCCTGGAGGCAGGGGGCCTATCAGCCCCAGCATTTT. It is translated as CAWRQGAYQPQHF.

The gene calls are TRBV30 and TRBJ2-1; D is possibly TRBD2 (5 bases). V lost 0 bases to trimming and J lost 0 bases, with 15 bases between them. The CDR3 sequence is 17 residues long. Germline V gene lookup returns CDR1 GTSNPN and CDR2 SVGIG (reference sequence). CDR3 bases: TGTGCCTGGAGTGTACCTATGGACTTTAGCTCCTACAATGAGCAGTTCTTC. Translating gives CAWSVPMDFSSYNEQFF.

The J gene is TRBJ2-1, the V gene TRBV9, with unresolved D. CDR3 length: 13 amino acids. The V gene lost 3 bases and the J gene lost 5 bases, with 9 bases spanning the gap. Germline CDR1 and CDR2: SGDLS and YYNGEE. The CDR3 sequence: CASSASNNNEQFF. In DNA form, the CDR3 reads TGTGCCAGCAGCGCCAGTAACAACAATGAGCAGTTCTTC. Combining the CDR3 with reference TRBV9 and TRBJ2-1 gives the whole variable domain DSGVTQTPKHLITATGQRVTLRCSPRSGDLSVYWYQQSLDQGLQFLIQYYNGEERAKGNILERFSAQQFPDLHSELNLSSLELGDSALYFCASSASNNNEQFFGPGTRLTVL.

The DNA of the CDR3 is TGTGCCAGCAGTCCCCCGGGGGGGTACAATGAGCAGTTCTTC. This codes for CASSPPGGYNEQFF. The chain employs TRBV28 and TRBJ2-1; 8 bases agree with TRBD2. The CDR3 runs 14 residues. The junction had 4 bases not matched to a gene; V was cut back by 5 bases and J by 4 bases. Per the germline V gene, CDR1 is MDHEN and CDR2 is SYDVKM.

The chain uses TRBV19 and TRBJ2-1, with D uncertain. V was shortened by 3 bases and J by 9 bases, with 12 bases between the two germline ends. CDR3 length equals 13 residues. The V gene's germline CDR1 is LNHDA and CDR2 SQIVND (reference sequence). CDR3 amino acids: CASSIWAPGEQFF. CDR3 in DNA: TGTGCCAGTAGTATCTGGGCCCCTGGTGAGCAGTTCTTC. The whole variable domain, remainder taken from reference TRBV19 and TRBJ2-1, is DGGITQSPKYLFRKEGQNVTLSCEQNLNHDAMYWYRQDPGQGLRLIYYSQIVNDFQKGDIAEGYSVSREKKESFPLTVTSAQKNPTAFYLCASSIWAPGEQFFGPGTRLTVL.

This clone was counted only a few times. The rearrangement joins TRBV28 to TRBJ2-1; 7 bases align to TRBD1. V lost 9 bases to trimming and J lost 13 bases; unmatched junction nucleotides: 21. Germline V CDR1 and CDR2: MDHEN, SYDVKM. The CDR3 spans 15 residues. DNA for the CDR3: TGTGCCAGTACCGCATCGGGACAGCCTCAAACAAACCAGTTCTTC. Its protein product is CASTASGQPQTNQFF.

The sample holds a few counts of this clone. The CDR3 reads CASSLGLVVKLFF. As DNA, the CDR3 is TGTGCCAGCAGCCTGGGCCTCGTCGTCAAACTGTTTTTT. This chain connects TRBV14 to TRBJ1-4, with unresolved D. V was trimmed by 4 bases and J by 11 bases, leaving 14 bases between them. This CDR3 region has 13 residues. CDR1 is SGHDN, CDR2 FVKESK, per germline.

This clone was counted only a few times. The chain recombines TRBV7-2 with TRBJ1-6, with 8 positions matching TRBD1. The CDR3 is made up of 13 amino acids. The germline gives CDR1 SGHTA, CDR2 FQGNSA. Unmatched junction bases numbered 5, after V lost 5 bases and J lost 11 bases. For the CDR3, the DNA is TGTGCCAGCAGCCCGAAGGACAGGGCACCCCTCCACTTT. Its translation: CASSPKDRAPLHF.

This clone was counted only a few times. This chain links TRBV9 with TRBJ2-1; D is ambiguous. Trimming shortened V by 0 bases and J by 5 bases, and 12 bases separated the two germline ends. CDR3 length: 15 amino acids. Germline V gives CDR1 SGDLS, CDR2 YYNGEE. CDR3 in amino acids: CASSVGGNRDNEQFF. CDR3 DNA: TGTGCCAGCAGCGTAGGAGGTAACCGAGACAATGAGCAGTTCTTC.

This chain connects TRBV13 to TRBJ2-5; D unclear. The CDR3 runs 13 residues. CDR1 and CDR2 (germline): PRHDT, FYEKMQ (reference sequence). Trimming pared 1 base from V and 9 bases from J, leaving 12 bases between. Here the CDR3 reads CASSLEARVAQYF. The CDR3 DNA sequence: TGTGCCAGCAGCTTAGAGGCCCGGGTGGCCCAGTACTTC.

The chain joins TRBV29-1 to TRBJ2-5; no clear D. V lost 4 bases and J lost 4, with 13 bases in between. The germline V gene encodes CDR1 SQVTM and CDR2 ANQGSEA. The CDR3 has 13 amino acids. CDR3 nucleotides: TGCAGCGTTGTTCGACTGCCGGGAGAGACCCAGTACTTC. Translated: CSVVRLPGETQYF.

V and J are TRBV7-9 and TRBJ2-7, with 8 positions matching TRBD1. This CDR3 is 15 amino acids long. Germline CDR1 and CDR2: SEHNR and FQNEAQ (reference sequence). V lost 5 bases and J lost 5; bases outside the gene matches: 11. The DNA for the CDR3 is TGTGCCAGCAGCGCTACGACAGGGGCAGACCACGAGCAGTACTTC. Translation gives CASSATTGADHEQYF. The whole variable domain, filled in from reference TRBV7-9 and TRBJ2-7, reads DTGVSQNPRHKITKRGQNVTFRCDPISEHNRLYWYRQTLGQGPEFLTYFQNEAQLEKSRLLSDRFSAERPKGSFSTLEIQRTEQGDSAMYLCASSATTGADHEQYFGPGTRLTVT.